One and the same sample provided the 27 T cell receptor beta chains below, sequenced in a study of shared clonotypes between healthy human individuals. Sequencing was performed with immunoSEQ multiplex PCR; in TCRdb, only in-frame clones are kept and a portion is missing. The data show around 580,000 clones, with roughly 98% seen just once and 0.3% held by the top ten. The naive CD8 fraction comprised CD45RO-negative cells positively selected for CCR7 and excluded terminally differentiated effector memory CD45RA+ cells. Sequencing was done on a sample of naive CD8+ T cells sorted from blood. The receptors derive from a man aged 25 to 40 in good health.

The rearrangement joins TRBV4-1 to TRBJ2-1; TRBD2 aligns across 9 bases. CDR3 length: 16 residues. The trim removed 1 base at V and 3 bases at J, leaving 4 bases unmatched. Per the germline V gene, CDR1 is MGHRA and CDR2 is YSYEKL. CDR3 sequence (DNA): TGCGCCAGCAGCCAAGCTCTAGCGGGAAACTACAATGAGCAGTTCTTC. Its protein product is CASSQALAGNYNEQFF.

CDR3 nucleotides: TGTGCCAGCAGTGAAGTGGAACAGTTCTTC. It translates to CASSEVEQFF. The J gene is TRBJ2-1, the V gene TRBV6-1; D gene ambiguous. Germline CDR1 and CDR2: MNHNS and SASEGT. The CDR3 covers 10 residues. Trimming took off 1 base at V and 13 bases at J, with 5 bases between the two ends.

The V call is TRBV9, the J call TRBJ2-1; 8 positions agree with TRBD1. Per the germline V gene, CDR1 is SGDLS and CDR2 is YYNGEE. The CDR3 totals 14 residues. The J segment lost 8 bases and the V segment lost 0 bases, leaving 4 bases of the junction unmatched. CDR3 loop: CASSVGDRSHEQFF. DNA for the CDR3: TGTGCCAGCAGCGTAGGGGACAGGAGCCATGAGCAGTTCTTC.

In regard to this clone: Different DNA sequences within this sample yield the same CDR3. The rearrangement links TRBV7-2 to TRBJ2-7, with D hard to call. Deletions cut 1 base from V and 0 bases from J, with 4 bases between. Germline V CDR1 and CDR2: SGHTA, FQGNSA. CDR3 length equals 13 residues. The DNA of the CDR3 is TGTGCCAGCAGCTTAGGCTACTCCTACGAGCAGTACTTC. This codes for CASSLGYSYEQYF. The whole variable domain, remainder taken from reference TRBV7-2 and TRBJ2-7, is GAGVSQSPSNKVTEKGKDVELRCDPISGHTALYWYRQSLGQGLEFLIYFQGNSAPDKSGLPSDRFSAERTGGSVSTLTIQRTQQEDSAVYLCASSLGYSYEQYFGPGTRLTVT.

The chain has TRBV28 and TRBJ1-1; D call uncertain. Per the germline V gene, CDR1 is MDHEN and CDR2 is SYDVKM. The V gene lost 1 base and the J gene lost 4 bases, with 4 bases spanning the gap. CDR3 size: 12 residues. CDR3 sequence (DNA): TGTGCCAGCAGTTTATCACCCACTGAAGCTTTCTTT. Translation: CASSLSPTEAFF.

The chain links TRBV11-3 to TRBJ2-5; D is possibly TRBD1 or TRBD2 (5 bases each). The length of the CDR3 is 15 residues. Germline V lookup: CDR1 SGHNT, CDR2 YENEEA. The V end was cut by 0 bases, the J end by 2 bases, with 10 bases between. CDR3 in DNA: TGTGCCAGCAGCTTAGATAGGGGACCGCAAGAGACCCAGTACTTC. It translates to CASSLDRGPQETQYF.

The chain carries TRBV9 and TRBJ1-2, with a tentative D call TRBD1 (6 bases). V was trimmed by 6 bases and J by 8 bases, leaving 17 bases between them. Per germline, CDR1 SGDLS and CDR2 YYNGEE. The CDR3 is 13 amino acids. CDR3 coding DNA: TGTGCCAGCACCCAAAGGGGGGCGGGCGGCTACACCTTC. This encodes CASTQRGAGGYTF.

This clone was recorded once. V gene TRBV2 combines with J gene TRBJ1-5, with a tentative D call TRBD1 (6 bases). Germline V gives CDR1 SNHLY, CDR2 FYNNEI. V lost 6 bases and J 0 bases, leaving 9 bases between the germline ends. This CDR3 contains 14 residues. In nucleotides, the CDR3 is TGTGCCAGCAGCGGACAGTTTAGCAATCAGCCCCAGCATTTT. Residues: CASSGQFSNQPQHF.

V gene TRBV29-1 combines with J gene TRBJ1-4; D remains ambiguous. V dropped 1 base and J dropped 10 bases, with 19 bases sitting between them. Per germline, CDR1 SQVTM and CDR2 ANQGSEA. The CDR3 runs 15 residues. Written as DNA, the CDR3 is TGCAGCGTTGAAGGGCGGGCTTCTGGGAGGGCAAAACTGTTTTTT. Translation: CSVEGRASGRAKLFF. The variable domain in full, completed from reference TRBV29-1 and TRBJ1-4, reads SAVISQKPSRDICQRGTSLTIQCQVDSQVTMMFWYRQQPGQSLTLIATANQGSEATYESGFVIDKFPISRPNLTFSTLTVSNMSPEDSSIYLCSVEGRASGRAKLFFGSGTQLSVL.

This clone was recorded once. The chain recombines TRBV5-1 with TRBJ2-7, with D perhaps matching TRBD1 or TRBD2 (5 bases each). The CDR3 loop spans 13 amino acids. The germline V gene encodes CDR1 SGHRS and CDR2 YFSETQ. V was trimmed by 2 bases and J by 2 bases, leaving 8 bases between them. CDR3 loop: CASSFRGAYEQYF. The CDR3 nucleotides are TGCGCCAGCAGCTTCAGAGGGGCCTACGAGCAGTACTTC.

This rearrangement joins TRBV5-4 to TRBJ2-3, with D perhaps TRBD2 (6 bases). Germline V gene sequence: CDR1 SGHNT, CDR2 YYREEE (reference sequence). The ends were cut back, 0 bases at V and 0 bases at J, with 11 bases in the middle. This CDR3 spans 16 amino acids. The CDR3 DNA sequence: TGTGCCAGCAGCTTGGCCCGGGAGAGAAGCACAGATACGCAGTATTTT. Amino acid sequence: CASSLARERSTDTQYF.

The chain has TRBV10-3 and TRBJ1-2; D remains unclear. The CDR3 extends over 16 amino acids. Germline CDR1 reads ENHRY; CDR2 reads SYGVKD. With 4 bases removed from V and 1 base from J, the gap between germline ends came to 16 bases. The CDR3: CAISAGDGYDNYGYTF. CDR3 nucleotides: TGTGCCATCAGTGCCGGAGACGGCTACGATAACTATGGCTACACCTTC.

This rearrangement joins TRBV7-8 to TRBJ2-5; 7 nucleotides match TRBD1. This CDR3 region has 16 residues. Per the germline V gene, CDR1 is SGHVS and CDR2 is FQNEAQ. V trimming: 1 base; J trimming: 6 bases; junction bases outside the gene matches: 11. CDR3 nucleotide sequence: TGTGCCAGCAGCTTAGTTTCCAGACAGGGCGGGCAGACCCAGTACTTC. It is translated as CASSLVSRQGGQTQYF.

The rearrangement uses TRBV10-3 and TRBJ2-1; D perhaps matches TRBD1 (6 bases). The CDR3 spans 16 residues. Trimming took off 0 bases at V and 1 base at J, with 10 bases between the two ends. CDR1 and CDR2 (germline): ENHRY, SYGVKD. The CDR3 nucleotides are TGTGCCATCAGTGAGTCCCAGGGGTCATCCTACAATGAGCAGTTCTTC. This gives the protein CAISESQGSSYNEQFF.

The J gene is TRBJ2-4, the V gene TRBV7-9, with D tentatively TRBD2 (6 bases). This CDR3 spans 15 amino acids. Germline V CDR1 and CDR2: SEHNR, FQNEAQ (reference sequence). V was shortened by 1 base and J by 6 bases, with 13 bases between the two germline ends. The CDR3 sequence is CASSLGPGSGNIQYF. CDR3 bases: TGTGCCAGCAGCTTAGGTCCCGGGAGCGGAAACATTCAGTACTTC.

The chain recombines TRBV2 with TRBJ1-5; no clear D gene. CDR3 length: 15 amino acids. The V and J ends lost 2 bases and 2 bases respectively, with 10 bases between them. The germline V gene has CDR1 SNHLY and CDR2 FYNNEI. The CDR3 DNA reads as TGTGCCAGCAGTGAAACGGGCTATGGCAATCAGCCCCAGCATTTT. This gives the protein CASSETGYGNQPQHF.

The CDR3 spells CASEGETQYF. As DNA, the CDR3 is TGTGCCAGCGAGGGGGAGACCCAGTACTTC. The chain links TRBV25-1 to TRBJ2-5; D is possibly TRBD1 or TRBD2 (5 bases each). Trimming stripped 8 bases from V and 5 bases from J, with 6 bases between. Germline V gene sequence: CDR1 MGHDK, CDR2 SYGVNS. The CDR3 length is 10 residues.

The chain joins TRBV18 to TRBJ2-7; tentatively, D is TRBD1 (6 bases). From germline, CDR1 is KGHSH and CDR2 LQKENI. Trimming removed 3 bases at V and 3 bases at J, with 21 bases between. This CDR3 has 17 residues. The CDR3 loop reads CASSPGGGGATLYEQYF. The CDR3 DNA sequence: TGTGCCAGCTCACCGGGCGGTGGGGGCGCGACTCTCTACGAGCAGTACTTC.

CDR3 sequence reads: CASSLYDLSSDNEQFF. DNA for the CDR3: TGTGCCAGCAGTTTATACGATCTGTCGTCCGACAATGAGCAGTTCTTC. V gene TRBV27 combines with J gene TRBJ2-1; no clear D gene. Per the germline V gene, CDR1 is MNHEY and CDR2 is SMNVEV (reference sequence). This CDR3 region has 16 residues. Trimming left V 1 base short and J 5 bases short, with 15 bases between.

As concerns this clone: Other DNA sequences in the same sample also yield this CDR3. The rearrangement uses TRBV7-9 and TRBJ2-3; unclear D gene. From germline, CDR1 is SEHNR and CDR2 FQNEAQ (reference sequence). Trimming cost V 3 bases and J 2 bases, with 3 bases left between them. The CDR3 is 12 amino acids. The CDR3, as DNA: TGTGCCAGCAGCTTGGCCACAGATACGCAGTATTTT. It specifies CASSLATDTQYF.

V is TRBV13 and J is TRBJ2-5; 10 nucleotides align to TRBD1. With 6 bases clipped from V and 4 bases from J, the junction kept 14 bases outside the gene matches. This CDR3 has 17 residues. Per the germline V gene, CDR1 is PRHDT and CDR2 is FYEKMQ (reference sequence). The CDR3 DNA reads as TGTGCCAGCAGACAAGCCGGGACAGGGGTGAGGAGAGAGACCCAGTACTTC. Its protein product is CASRQAGTGVRRETQYF.

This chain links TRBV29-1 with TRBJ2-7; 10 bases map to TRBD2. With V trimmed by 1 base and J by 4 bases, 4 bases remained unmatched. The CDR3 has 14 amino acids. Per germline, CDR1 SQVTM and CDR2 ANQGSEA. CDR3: CSVEGTSGPYEQYF. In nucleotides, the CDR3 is TGCAGCGTTGAAGGGACTAGCGGACCATACGAGCAGTACTTC.

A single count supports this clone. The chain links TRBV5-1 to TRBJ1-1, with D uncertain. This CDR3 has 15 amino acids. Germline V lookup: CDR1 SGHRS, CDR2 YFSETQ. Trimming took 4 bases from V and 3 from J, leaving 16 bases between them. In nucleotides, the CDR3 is TGCGCCAGCAGCCCAGACCTTACCGAGGACACTGAAGCTTTCTTT. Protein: CASSPDLTEDTEAFF.

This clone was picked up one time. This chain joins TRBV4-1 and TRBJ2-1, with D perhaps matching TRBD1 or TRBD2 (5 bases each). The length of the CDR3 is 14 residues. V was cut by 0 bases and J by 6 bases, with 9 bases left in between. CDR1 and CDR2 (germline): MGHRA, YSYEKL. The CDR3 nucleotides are TGCGCCAGCAGCCAAGAATCGGGGCCCAATGAGCAGTTCTTC. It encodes CASSQESGPNEQFF.

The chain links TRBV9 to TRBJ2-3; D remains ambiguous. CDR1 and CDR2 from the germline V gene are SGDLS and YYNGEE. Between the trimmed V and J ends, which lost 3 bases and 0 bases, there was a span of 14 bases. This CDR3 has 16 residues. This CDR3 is CASSAGVLLSTDTQYF. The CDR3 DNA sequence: TGTGCCAGCAGCGCAGGAGTTTTGCTCAGCACAGATACGCAGTATTTT.

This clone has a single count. CDR3 in amino acids: CASSLVAWYEQYF. In DNA form, the CDR3 reads TGTGCCAGCAGCTTAGTTGCATGGTACGAGCAGTACTTC. This rearrangement joins TRBV11-2 to TRBJ2-7, with D hard to call. The CDR3 is 13 amino acids. Deletions cut 1 base from V and 4 bases from J, with 8 bases between. Germline CDR1 is SGHAT and CDR2 is FQNNGV.

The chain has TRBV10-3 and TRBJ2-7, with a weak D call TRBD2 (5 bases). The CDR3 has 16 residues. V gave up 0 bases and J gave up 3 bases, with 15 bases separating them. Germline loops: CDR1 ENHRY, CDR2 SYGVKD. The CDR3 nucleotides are TGTGCCATCAGTGAGTCCGGGGTTGCCGAGCACTACGAGCAGTACTTC. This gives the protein CAISESGVAEHYEQYF.